The 6 T cell receptor beta chains below all came from one sample that was sequenced in a study of technical replicates of blood from several donors. The method was immunoSEQ multiplex PCR; TCRdb's version includes in-frame clones alone and lacks a portion of them. The table lists about 76,000 clones, 80% to 90% of them singletons. Sequencing used PBMCs. Every receptor here comes from a human donor in good health. Some clones in this sample may be carry-over from other donors' samples.

This rearrangement joins TRBV5-1 to TRBJ2-5, with 10 bases that match TRBD2. With 1 base clipped from V and 6 bases from J, the junction kept 6 bases outside the gene matches. The CDR3 extends over 15 amino acids. Per the germline V gene, CDR1 is SGHRS and CDR2 is YFSETQ. DNA for the CDR3: TGCGCCAGCAGCTTGATTACTAGCGGGGAACAGACCCAGTACTTC. It codes for CASSLITSGEQTQYF.

The table lists this clone with a count of one. This chain joins TRBV29-1 and TRBJ1-1; D gene ambiguous. V shed 7 bases and J shed 0 bases, with 9 bases lying between them. CDR1 SQVTM and CDR2 ANQGSEA come from the germline V gene. The CDR3 sequence is 12 residues long. The CDR3 nucleotides read TGCAGCGCCCGCGGATTGAACACTGAAGCTTTCTTT. Its protein is CSARGLNTEAFF.

The chain is built from TRBV19 and TRBJ2-3; D is uncertain. Looked up from germline, CDR1 is LNHDA and CDR2 is SQIVND (reference sequence). The V end lost 0 bases, the J end lost 4 bases, and 14 bases lay between the germline ends. The CDR3 loop spans 16 amino acids. In nucleotides, the CDR3 is TGTGCCAGTAGTATAGATCTGGGCAGAGTCCCAGATACGCAGTATTTT. Translated: CASSIDLGRVPDTQYF.

This clone has a handful of counts. The chain has TRBV7-9 and TRBJ1-3; TRBD1 matches 8 bases. After removal of 4 bases from V and 4 bases from J, the junction contained 12 bases not matched to a gene. CDR3 size: 17 residues. Germline V gene data show CDR1 as SEHNR and CDR2 as FQNEAQ (reference sequence). Here the CDR3 reads CASSSSNRGFVGNTIYF. CDR3 in DNA: TGTGCCAGCAGCTCCTCAAACAGGGGGTTTGTGGGAAACACCATATATTTT.

V and J are TRBV19 and TRBJ1-1; 7 bases are a match to TRBD1. CDR1 is LNHDA and CDR2 is SQIVND in the germline V gene (reference sequence). CDR3 size: 14 residues. With V trimmed by 9 bases and J by 0 bases, 7 bases remained unmatched. Written as DNA, the CDR3 is TGTGCCAGCCAGGGGGGAACCATGAACACTGAAGCTTTCTTT. Its protein is CASQGGTMNTEAFF.

This clone was found a few times. The chain links TRBV19 to TRBJ1-1, with 8 bases lining up with TRBD1. Germline CDR1 and CDR2: LNHDA and SQIVND (reference sequence). The CDR3 consists of 14 residues. J gave up 5 bases and V 8 bases, and 10 bases lay outside the gene matches. The CDR3 loop reads CASLLTGARTEAFF. The CDR3 nucleotides read TGTGCCAGTCTCCTGACAGGGGCGAGGACTGAAGCTTTCTTT. The entire variable domain, with the rest obtained from reference TRBV19 and TRBJ1-1, is as follows: DGGITQSPKYLFRKEGQNVTLSCEQNLNHDAMYWYRQDPGQGLRLIYYSQIVNDFQKGDIAEGYSVSREKKESFPLTVTSAQKNPTAFYLCASLLTGARTEAFFGQGTRLTVV.